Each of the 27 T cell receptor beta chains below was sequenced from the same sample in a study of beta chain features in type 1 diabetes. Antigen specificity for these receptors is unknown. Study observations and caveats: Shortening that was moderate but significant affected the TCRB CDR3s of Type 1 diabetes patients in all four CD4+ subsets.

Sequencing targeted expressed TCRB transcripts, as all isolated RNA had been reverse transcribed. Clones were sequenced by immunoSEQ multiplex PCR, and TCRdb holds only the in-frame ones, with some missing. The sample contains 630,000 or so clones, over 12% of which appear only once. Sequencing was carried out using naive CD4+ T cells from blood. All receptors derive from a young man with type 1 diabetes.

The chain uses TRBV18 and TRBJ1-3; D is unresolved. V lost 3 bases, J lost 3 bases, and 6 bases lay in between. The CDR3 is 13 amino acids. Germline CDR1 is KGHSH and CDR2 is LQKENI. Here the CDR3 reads CASSPQSGNTIYF. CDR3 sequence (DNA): TGTGCCAGCTCACCCCAGAGTGGAAACACCATATATTTT.

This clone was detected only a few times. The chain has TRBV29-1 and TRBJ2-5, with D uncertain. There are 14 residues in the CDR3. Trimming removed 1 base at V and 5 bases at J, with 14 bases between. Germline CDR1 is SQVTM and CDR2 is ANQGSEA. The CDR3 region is CSVEGTITRETQYF. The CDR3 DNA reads TGCAGCGTTGAAGGGACCATCACTCGGGAGACCCAGTACTTC. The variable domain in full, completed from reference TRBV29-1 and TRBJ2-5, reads SAVISQKPSRDICQRGTSLTIQCQVDSQVTMMFWYRQQPGQSLTLIATANQGSEATYESGFVIDKFPISRPNLTFSTLTVSNMSPEDSSIYLCSVEGTITRETQYFGPGTRLLVL.

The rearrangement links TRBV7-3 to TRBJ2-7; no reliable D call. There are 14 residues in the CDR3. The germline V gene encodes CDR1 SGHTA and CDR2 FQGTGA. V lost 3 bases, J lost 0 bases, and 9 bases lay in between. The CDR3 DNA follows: TGTGCCAGCAGCTTTGCCCTAACCTCCTACGAGCAGTACTTC. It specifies CASSFALTSYEQYF.

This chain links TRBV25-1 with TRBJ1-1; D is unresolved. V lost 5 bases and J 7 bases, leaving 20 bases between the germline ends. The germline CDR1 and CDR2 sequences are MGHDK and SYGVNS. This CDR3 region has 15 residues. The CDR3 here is CASSTNTALDGEAFF. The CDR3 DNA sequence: TGTGCCAGCAGTACAAACACGGCGCTGGATGGTGAAGCTTTCTTT. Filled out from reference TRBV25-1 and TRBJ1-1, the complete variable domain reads EADIYQTPRYLVIGTGKKITLECSQTMGHDKMYWYQQDPGMELHLIHYSYGVNSTEKGDLSSESTVSRIRTEHFPLTLESARPSHTSQYLCASSTNTALDGEAFFGQGTRLTVV.

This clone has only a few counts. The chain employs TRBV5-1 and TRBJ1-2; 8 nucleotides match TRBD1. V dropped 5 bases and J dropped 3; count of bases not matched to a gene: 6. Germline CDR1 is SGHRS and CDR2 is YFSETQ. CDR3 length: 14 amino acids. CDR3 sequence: CASRSGGQDYGYTF. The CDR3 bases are TGCGCCAGCAGATCAGGGGGACAGGACTATGGCTACACCTTC. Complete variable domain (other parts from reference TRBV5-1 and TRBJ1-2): KAGVTQTPRYLIKTRGQQVTLSCSPISGHRSVSWYQQTPGQGLQFLFEYFSETQRNKGNFPGRFSGRQFSNSRSEMNVSTLELGDSALYLCASRSGGQDYGYTFGSGTRLTVV.

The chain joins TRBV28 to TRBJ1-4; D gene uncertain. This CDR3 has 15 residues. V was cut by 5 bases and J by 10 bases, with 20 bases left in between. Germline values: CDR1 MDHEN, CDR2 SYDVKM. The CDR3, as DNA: TGTGCCAGCAGTCTAGAGACGATCGCGTTCGGAAAACTGTTTTTT. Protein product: CASSLETIAFGKLFF.

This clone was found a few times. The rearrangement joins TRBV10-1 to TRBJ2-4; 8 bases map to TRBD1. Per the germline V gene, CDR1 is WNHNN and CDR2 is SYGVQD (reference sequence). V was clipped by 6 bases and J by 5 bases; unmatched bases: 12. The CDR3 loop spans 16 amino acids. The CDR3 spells CASSPSRGQGENIQYF. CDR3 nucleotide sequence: TGCGCCAGCAGCCCTTCCAGGGGGCAAGGTGAAAACATTCAGTACTTC.

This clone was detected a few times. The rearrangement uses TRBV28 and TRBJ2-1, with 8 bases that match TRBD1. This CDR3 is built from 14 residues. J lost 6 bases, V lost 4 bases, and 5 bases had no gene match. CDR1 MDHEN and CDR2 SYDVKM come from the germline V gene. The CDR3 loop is CASSSGGWINEQFF. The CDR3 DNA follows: TGTGCCAGCAGTTCAGGGGGCTGGATCAATGAGCAGTTCTTC.

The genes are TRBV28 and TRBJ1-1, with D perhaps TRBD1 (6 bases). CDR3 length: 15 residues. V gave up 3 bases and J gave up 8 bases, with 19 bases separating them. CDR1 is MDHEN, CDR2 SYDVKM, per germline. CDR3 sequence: CASSFTGMTSWEAFF. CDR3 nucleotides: TGTGCCAGCAGTTTTACAGGGATGACGTCTTGGGAAGCTTTCTTT.

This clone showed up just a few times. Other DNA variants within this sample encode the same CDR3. CDR3 nucleotides: TGTGCCAGCAGCCGTACTTACGAGCAGTACTTC. It codes for CASSRTYEQYF. The chain uses TRBV28 and TRBJ2-7; no reliable D call. Germline assignment: CDR1 MDHEN and CDR2 SYDVKM. CDR3 size: 11 residues. The V and J ends lost 6 bases and 4 bases respectively, with 7 bases between them.

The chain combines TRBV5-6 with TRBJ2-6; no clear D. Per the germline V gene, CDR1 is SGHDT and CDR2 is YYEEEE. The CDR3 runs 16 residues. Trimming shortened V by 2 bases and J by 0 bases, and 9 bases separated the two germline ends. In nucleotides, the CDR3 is TGTGCCAGCAGCTTACTCCAGAGCTCTGGGGCCAACGTCCTGACTTTC. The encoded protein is CASSLLQSSGANVLTF.

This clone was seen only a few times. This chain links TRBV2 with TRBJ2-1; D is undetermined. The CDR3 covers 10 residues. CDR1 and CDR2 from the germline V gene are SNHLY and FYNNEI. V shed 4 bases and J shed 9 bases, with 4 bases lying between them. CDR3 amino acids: CASSVIEQFF. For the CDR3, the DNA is TGTGCCAGCAGTGTCATTGAGCAGTTCTTC.

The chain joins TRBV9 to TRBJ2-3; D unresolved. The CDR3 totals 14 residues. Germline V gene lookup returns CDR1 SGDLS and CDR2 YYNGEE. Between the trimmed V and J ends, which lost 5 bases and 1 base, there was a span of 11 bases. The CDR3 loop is CASSQSGGTDTQYF. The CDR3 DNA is TGTGCCAGCAGTCAGAGTGGGGGCACAGATACGCAGTATTTT.

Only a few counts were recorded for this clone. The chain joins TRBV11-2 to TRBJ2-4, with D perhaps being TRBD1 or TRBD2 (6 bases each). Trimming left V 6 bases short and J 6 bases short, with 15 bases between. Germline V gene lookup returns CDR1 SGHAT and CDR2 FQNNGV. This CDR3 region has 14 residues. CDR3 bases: TGTGCCAGCAGTCAGAGCCCGGGGGCAAACATTCAGTACTTC. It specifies CASSQSPGANIQYF.

In nucleotides, the CDR3 is TGTGCCAGCAGCCCCCCCGGGGGAAGCGTCACCGGGGAGCTGTTTTTT. It encodes CASSPPGGSVTGELFF. V is TRBV9 and J is TRBJ2-2, with a weak D call TRBD2 (6 bases). Germline CDR1 is SGDLS and CDR2 is YYNGEE. This CDR3 is built from 16 residues. Deletions cut 4 bases from V and 4 bases from J, with 17 bases between.

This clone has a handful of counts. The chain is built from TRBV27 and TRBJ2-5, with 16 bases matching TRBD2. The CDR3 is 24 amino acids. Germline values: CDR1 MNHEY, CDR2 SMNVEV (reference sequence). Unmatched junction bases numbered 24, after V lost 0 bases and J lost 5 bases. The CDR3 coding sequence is TGTGCCAGCAGTTTATCCCCCAAGCGTGTAACATTGTGGGGACTAGCGGGGGGGCCCGAGACCCAGTACTTC. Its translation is CASSLSPKRVTLWGLAGGPETQYF.

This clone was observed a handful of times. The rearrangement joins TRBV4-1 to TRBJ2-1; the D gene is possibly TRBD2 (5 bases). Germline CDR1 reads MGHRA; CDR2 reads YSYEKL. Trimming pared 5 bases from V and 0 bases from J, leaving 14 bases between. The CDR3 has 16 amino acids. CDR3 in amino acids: CASSFPTGSSYNEQFF. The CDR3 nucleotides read TGCGCCAGCAGCTTCCCGACTGGGAGCTCCTACAATGAGCAGTTCTTC.

The chain's CDR3 is CASSSRQGQYEQYF. In nucleotides, the CDR3 is TGCGCCAGCAGTTCACGACAGGGACAATACGAGCAGTACTTC. The V gene is TRBV5-1, the J gene TRBJ2-7; 7 bases align to TRBD1. CDR1 SGHRS and CDR2 YFSETQ come from the germline V gene. This CDR3 is built from 14 residues. Unmatched junction bases numbered 9, after V lost 5 bases and J lost 4 bases. The full variable domain, with the rest looked up from reference TRBV5-1 and TRBJ2-7, is KAGVTQTPRYLIKTRGQQVTLSCSPISGHRSVSWYQQTPGQGLQFLFEYFSETQRNKGNFPGRFSGRQFSNSRSEMNVSTLELGDSALYLCASSSRQGQYEQYFGPGTRLTVT.

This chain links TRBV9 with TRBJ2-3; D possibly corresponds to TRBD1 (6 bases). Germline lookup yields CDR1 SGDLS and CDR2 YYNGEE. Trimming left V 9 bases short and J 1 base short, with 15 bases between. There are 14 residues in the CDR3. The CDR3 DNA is TGTGCCACCGAAAGGGGGTATGGCACAGATACGCAGTATTTT. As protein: CATERGYGTDTQYF.

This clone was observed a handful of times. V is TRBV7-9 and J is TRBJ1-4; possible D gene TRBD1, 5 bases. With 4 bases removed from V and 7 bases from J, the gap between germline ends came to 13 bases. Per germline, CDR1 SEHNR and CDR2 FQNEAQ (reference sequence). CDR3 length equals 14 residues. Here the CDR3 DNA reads TGTGCCAGCAGCTCGATCGGGACCGTTGAAAAACTGTTTTTT. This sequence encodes CASSSIGTVEKLFF. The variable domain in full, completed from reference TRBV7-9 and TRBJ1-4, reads DTGVSQNPRHKITKRGQNVTFRCDPISEHNRLYWYRQTLGQGPEFLTYFQNEAQLEKSRLLSDRFSAERPKGSFSTLEIQRTEQGDSAMYLCASSSIGTVEKLFFGSGTQLSVL.

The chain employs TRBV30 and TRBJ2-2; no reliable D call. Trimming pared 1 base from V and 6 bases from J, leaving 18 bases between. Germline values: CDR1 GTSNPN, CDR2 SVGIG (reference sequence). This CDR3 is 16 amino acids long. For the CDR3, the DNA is TGTGCCTGGAGTGGGACCCCGACCATGGTCCCCGGGGAGCTGTTTTTT. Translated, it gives CAWSGTPTMVPGELFF.

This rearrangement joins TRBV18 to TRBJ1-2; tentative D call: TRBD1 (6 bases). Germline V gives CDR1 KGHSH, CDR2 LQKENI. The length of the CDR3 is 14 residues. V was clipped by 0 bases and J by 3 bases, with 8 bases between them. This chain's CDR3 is CASSPPSGDYGYTF. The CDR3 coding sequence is TGTGCCAGCTCACCACCTTCAGGGGACTATGGCTACACCTTC.

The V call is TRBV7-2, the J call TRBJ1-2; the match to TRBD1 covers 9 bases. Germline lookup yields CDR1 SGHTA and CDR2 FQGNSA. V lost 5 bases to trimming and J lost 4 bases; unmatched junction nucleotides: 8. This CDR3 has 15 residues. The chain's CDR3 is CASSPTGQGSYGYTF. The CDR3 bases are TGTGCCAGCAGCCCCACGGGACAGGGAAGCTATGGCTACACCTTC.

CDR3 in DNA: TGCGCCAGCAGCCAAGTTACTAGCACCATCGAGCAGTACTTC. Its translation: CASSQVTSTIEQYF. This chain links TRBV4-1 with TRBJ2-7; the D gene is possibly TRBD2 (6 bases). V was trimmed by 1 base and J by 6 bases, leaving 13 bases between them. This CDR3 has 14 residues. Germline V gene data show CDR1 as MGHRA and CDR2 as YSYEKL.

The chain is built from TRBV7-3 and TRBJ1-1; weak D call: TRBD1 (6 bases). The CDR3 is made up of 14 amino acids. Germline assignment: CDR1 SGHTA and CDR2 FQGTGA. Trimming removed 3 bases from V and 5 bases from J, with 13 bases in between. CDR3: CASSLWQGRTEAFF. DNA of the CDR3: TGTGCCAGCAGCTTGTGGCAGGGGCGTACTGAAGCTTTCTTT.

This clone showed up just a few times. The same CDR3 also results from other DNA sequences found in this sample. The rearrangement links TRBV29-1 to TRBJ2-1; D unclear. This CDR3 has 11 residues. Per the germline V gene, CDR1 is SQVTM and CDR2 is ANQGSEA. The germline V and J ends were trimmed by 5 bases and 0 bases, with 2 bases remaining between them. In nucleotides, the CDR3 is TGCAGCGTTTCCTCCTACAATGAGCAGTTCTTC. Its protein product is CSVSSYNEQFF.

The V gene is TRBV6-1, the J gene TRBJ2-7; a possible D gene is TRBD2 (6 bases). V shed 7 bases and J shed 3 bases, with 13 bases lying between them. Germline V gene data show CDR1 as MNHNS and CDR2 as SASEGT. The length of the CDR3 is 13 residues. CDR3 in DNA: TGTGCCAGCACCAGGGACTCAATCTACGAGCAGTACTTC. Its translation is CASTRDSIYEQYF.